The T cell receptor (beta chain) under discussion was sequenced for a study of T-cell reconstitution after alpha-beta-depleted transplantation in children (dated by TCRdb to the mid-2010s). For the wider study: Using TCR repertoire profiling, the study followed T-cell immune reconstitution in a quantitative way in children after TCRalphabeta/CD19-depleted allogeneic hematopoietic cell transplantation.

This clonotype was recorded at least ten times. What antigen it recognizes has not been identified. Per-base qualities were not stored, and no clone one base away is much larger. Including cysteine and phenylalanine, the CDR3 has 14 amino acids. Only the CDR3 region is kept as DNA, spanning 42 bases read in frame from base 1. V lost 7 bases and J lost 8 bases; the stretch between them is 20 bases long. The protocol used for the library was PCR. Sequenced using an Illumina HiSeq 2500. Molecular barcoding was employed in the preparation of TCR libraries, with unique molecular identifiers being used to normalize TCRbeta repertoire quantification. TCRdb redid the processing of the public reads, applying fastp at Q25 and MiXCR, and retained in-frame beta chains. When rows share a CDR3 protein, they turn into one entry using the most common DNA and genes. The table for this sample lists about 270,000 distinct CDR3 sequences; more than 9% of them were counted only once. The ten most abundant clones make up over 9.5% of the sample.

The sequence links TRBV12-3 or TRBV12-4 to TRBJ1-2; TRBD1 is a weak D gene call, 6 bases matching. This specimen consisted of PBMCs from the stem cell graft donor, obtained from the stem cell graft. This TCR was recovered from a human donor who donated a stem cell graft to a child with SCID. DNA sequence: TGTGCCAGCAATACAGGGTGGCCAGGGTCCGGCTACACCTTC. Translated, this gives CASNTGWPGSGYTF.